This T cell receptor beta chain emerged from a study of cytomegalovirus exposure and HLA in healthy donors. Germline-derived CDR1 and CDR2 are MGHDK and SYGVNS. Trimming cost V 3 bases and J 4 bases; bases outside gene matches: 8. This CDR3 contains 17 residues. Primers included in the PCR were 60 Vbeta and 13 Jbeta primers. The table came from immunoSEQ multiplex PCR; TCRdb's copy has only in-frame clones and leaves some out. Of about 260,000 clones in the sample, about four fifths were seen once. The rearrangement uses TRBV25-1 and TRBJ2-1; the match to TRBD2 covers 11 bases. This receptor was identified in a woman aged 40 to 49 in good health and CMV-seropositive. The sequenced sample was PBMCs. CDR3 sequence reads: CASSEERLAGIYNEQFF. Here the CDR3 DNA reads TGTGCCAGCAGTGAGGAGAGACTAGCGGGAATTTACAATGAGCAGTTCTTC.